Presented here are 30 T cell receptor beta chains from one specimen sequenced in a study of PD-1 blockade in classical Hodgkin lymphoma. Time point indicated: cycle 4 day 1 (C4D1), after 6 weeks of nivolumab. There was relapse after autologous stem cell transplantation in every patient, and there was variation in brentuximab vedotin exposure. The assay was immunoSEQ multiplex PCR, and TCRdb's table has in-frame clones only and misses some. The sample lists 64,000 or so clones; just over 90% were seen once. The sample was peripheral blood mononuclear cells (PBMCs), taken before the fourth cycle of nivolumab. These receptors were taken from a human donor with classical Hodgkin lymphoma.

The chain links TRBV4-1 to TRBJ2-3; the D call may be TRBD1 or TRBD2 (7 bases each). The germline V and J ends were trimmed by 0 bases and 6 bases, with 22 bases remaining between them. Germline V CDR1 and CDR2: MGHRA, YSYEKL. This CDR3 contains 18 residues. The chain's CDR3 is CASSQEPRRVRGGDTQYF. DNA for the CDR3: TGCGCCAGCAGCCAAGAGCCAAGGCGGGTCAGGGGGGGGGATACGCAGTATTTT.

V gene TRBV29-1 combines with J gene TRBJ2-7; 8 positions match TRBD1. The germline V gene encodes CDR1 SQVTM and CDR2 ANQGSEA. V shed 2 bases and J 6 bases; nucleotides not matched to a gene: 6. The CDR3 is made up of 13 amino acids. DNA for the CDR3: TGCAGCGTTGAACGGGACAGGTATTCCGAGCAGTACTTC. Amino acids: CSVERDRYSEQYF.

The V gene is TRBV27, the J gene TRBJ2-7, with no clear D. Germline V gene sequence: CDR1 MNHEY, CDR2 SMNVEV (reference sequence). Deletions cut 6 bases from V and 2 bases from J, with 8 bases between. This CDR3 spans 12 amino acids. Here the CDR3 reads CASRSGTYEQYF. The CDR3 DNA sequence: TGTGCCAGCAGGAGTGGTACCTACGAGCAGTACTTC.

The gene calls are TRBV15 and TRBJ1-1; D may be TRBD1 (5 bases). The germline V gene has CDR1 LNHNV and CDR2 YYDKDF (reference sequence). This CDR3 region has 15 residues. Trimming took off 0 bases at V and 3 bases at J, with 11 bases between the two ends. The CDR3 is CATSRDWGGDTEAFF. The CDR3 nucleotides read TGTGCCACCAGCAGAGATTGGGGGGGAGACACTGAAGCTTTCTTT. Filled out from reference TRBV15 and TRBJ1-1, the complete variable domain reads DAMVIQNPRYQVTQFGKPVTLSCSQTLNHNVMYWYQQKSSQAPKLLFHYYDKDFNNEADTPDNFQSRRPNTSFCFLDIRSPGLGDTAMYLCATSRDWGGDTEAFFGQGTRLTVV.

The chain employs TRBV28 and TRBJ2-4; TRBD1 is a possible D gene (6 bases). The CDR3 runs to 20 residues. V dropped 5 bases and J dropped 4 bases, with 30 bases sitting between them. From germline, CDR1 is MDHEN and CDR2 SYDVKM. The CDR3 DNA is TGTGCCAGCAGTCCCTCTTCCTGGGCTTGGACAGAACAAAGGAAAAACATTCAGTACTTC. Protein sequence: CASSPSSWAWTEQRKNIQYF.

The chain recombines TRBV10-3 with TRBJ2-3, with TRBD1 as a possible D gene (5 bases). Trimming removed 10 bases at V and 1 base at J, with 9 bases between. The CDR3 is made up of 12 amino acids. CDR1 is ENHRY and CDR2 is SYGVKD in the germline V gene. As DNA, the CDR3 is TGTGCCACCAAGACAGGCACAGATACGCAGTATTTT. It is translated as CATKTGTDTQYF.

CDR3 nucleotide sequence: TGTGCCAGCTCAAGAGGGGCCGCGGACCGTCAGCCCCAGCATTTT. Its protein is CASSRGAADRQPQHF. The V and J genes are TRBV18 and TRBJ1-5; D might be TRBD1 (5 bases). Germline V gene sequence: CDR1 KGHSH, CDR2 LQKENI. V was trimmed by 5 bases and J by 6 bases, leaving 17 bases between them. There are 15 residues in the CDR3.

This clone was counted between two and nine times. The chain carries TRBV18 and TRBJ1-1; D perhaps matches TRBD1 (5 bases). From germline, CDR1 is KGHSH and CDR2 LQKENI. V lost 4 bases, J lost 1 base, and 10 bases lay in between. This CDR3 is built from 14 residues. Written as DNA, the CDR3 is TGTGCCAGCTCACGGGAGACAGAGAACACTGAAGCTTTCTTT. Translation gives CASSRETENTEAFF.

The J gene is TRBJ2-7, the V gene TRBV27; 9 bases map to TRBD2. With 8 bases clipped from V and 0 bases from J, the junction kept 8 bases outside the gene matches. This CDR3 is built from 15 residues. Germline CDR1 and CDR2: MNHEY and SMNVEV (reference sequence). DNA for the CDR3: TGTGCCAGCCGAATAGCGGGAGCACCCTCCTACGAGCAGTACTTC. This codes for CASRIAGAPSYEQYF.

The V call is TRBV7-8, the J call TRBJ2-7; tentatively, D is TRBD1 (5 bases). This CDR3 contains 13 residues. Germline V gene data show CDR1 as SGHVS and CDR2 as FQNEAQ. V was clipped by 2 bases and J by 2 bases, with 7 bases between them. The CDR3 loop is CASSLLGPYEQYF. CDR3 bases: TGTGCCAGCAGCTTATTGGGGCCCTACGAGCAGTACTTC. The full variable domain, with the rest looked up from reference TRBV7-8 and TRBJ2-7, is GAGVSQSPRYKVAKRGQDVALRCDPISGHVSLFWYQQALGQGPEFLTYFQNEAQLDKSGLPSDRFFAERPEGSVSTLKIQRTQQEDSAVYLCASSLLGPYEQYFGPGTRLTVT.

The V and J genes are TRBV2 and TRBJ2-7; 7 nucleotides align to TRBD2. The germline gives CDR1 SNHLY, CDR2 FYNNEI. The junction had 11 bases not matched to a gene; V was cut back by 6 bases and J by 6 bases. This CDR3 has 14 amino acids. The CDR3 loop reads CASRARLASFEQYF. The DNA for the CDR3 is TGTGCCAGCAGGGCTAGACTAGCTTCTTTCGAGCAGTACTTC.

This chain uses TRBV9 with TRBJ2-7; no firm D call. CDR3 size: 13 residues. In germline, CDR1 is SGDLS, CDR2 YYNGEE. V was shortened by 1 base and J by 6 bases, with 11 bases between the two germline ends. The CDR3 DNA sequence: TGTGCCAGCAGCGTAAACCCTGGCCTCGAGCAGTACTTC. It encodes CASSVNPGLEQYF.

The chain links TRBV2 to TRBJ2-1; maybe TRBD2 (6 bases). The CDR3 consists of 15 residues. V dropped 2 bases and J dropped 5 bases, with 13 bases sitting between them. The germline V gene has CDR1 SNHLY and CDR2 FYNNEI. CDR3 sequence reads: CASSETRLGDNEQFF. The DNA of the CDR3 is TGTGCCAGCAGTGAAACGAGACTAGGGGACAATGAGCAGTTCTTC.

This clone was seen only once. This rearrangement joins TRBV11-2 to TRBJ2-1; D unresolved. V shed 0 bases and J shed 0 bases, with 6 bases lying between them. CDR1 is SGHAT, CDR2 FQNNGV, per germline. The CDR3 covers 15 residues. CDR3: CASSLEETSYNEQFF. The CDR3 DNA reads as TGTGCCAGCAGCTTAGAGGAAACCTCCTACAATGAGCAGTTCTTC. The full variable domain, rest sourced from reference TRBV11-2 and TRBJ2-1, is EAGVAQSPRYKIIEKRQSVAFWCNPISGHATLYWYQQILGQGPKLLIQFQNNGVVDDSQLPKDRFSAERLKGVDSTLKIQPAKLEDSAVYLCASSLEETSYNEQFFGPGTRLTVL.

This chain connects TRBV4-1 to TRBJ2-4; D ambiguous. Trimming took off 0 bases at V and 5 bases at J, with 5 bases between the two ends. The CDR3 is 13 amino acids. In germline, CDR1 is MGHRA, CDR2 YSYEKL. The CDR3 here is CASSQDRENIQYF. The CDR3 region has the DNA TGCGCCAGCAGCCAAGATCGCGAAAACATTCAGTACTTC.

This sequence joins TRBV27 and TRBJ2-2; D gene unclear. Germline CDR1 and CDR2: MNHEY and SMNVEV (reference sequence). The CDR3 sequence is 18 residues long. Trimming removed 2 bases at V and 4 bases at J, with 20 bases between. CDR3 in amino acids: CASSLPPGLDGATGELFF. In DNA form, the CDR3 reads TGTGCCAGCAGTTTACCTCCGGGCCTGGATGGAGCCACCGGGGAGCTGTTTTTT.

The V call is TRBV6-5, the J call TRBJ2-7; 9 bases are a match to TRBD1. CDR3 length: 15 amino acids. Germline V lookup: CDR1 MNHEY, CDR2 SVGAGI. The V and J ends lost 6 bases and 3 bases, in that order; junction bases with no gene match: 9. CDR3 region: CASSLLDRGIYEQYF. CDR3 DNA: TGTGCCAGCAGCCTCCTTGACAGGGGGATCTACGAGCAGTACTTC.

This rearrangement joins TRBV5-6 to TRBJ2-7, with D possibly being TRBD1 (5 bases). V was clipped by 4 bases and J by 3 bases, with 11 bases between them. From germline, CDR1 is SGHDT and CDR2 YYEEEE. The CDR3 spans 13 residues. For the CDR3, the DNA is TGTGCCAGCAGCGAAATTCAGGGCTACGAGCAGTACTTC. Protein product: CASSEIQGYEQYF.

The rearrangement uses TRBV6-6 and TRBJ2-7; 8 bases line up with TRBD1. This CDR3 is built from 14 residues. The J segment lost 3 bases and the V segment lost 3 bases, leaving 4 bases of the junction unmatched. CDR1 is MNHNY and CDR2 is SVGAGI in the germline V gene (reference sequence). CDR3 in DNA: TGTGCCAGCAGTTATTCAGGGGGCGGCTACGAGCAGTACTTC. Its translation: CASSYSGGGYEQYF.

V and J are TRBV27 and TRBJ1-1, with D uncertain. This CDR3 is 13 amino acids long. Deletions cut 0 bases from V and 4 bases from J, with 6 bases between. Germline-derived CDR1 and CDR2 are MNHEY and SMNVEV (reference sequence). For the CDR3, the DNA is TGTGCCAGCAGTTTATCTAGTTCCACTGAAGCTTTCTTT. Amino acid sequence: CASSLSSSTEAFF.

This CDR3 reads CASNPTGAGPAFF. Written as DNA, the CDR3 is TGTGCCAGCAACCCAACGGGGGCGGGGCCAGCTTTCTTT. The chain employs TRBV7-2 and TRBJ1-1, with D possibly TRBD1 on 6 matching bases. This CDR3 contains 13 residues. Trimming took 7 bases from V and 10 from J, leaving 19 bases between them. The germline CDR1 and CDR2 sequences are SGHTA and FQGNSA.

V usage is TRBV27 and J usage is TRBJ1-2; 8 bases are shared with TRBD1. V trimming: 4 bases; J trimming: 1 base; junction bases outside the gene matches: 8. CDR3 length: 16 residues. Germline CDR1 is MNHEY and CDR2 is SMNVEV (reference sequence). CDR3 protein: CASSSSGTGVNYGYTF. CDR3 in DNA: TGTGCCAGCAGTTCGTCCGGGACAGGAGTTAACTATGGCTACACCTTC.

This clone was observed a single time. This chain links TRBV4-2 with TRBJ2-4; 8 nucleotides agree with TRBD1. In germline, CDR1 is LGHNA, CDR2 YNFKEQ. The V and J ends lost 0 bases and 6 bases, in that order; junction bases with no gene match: 10. The CDR3 is 17 residues long. The CDR3, as DNA: TGTGCCAGCAGCCAAGATTGGGCAGGGGGCGCAGGAAACATTCAGTACTTC. Translating it yields CASSQDWAGGAGNIQYF.

The J gene is TRBJ2-1, the V gene TRBV27; TRBD1 matches 9 bases. The length of the CDR3 is 15 residues. In germline, CDR1 is MNHEY, CDR2 SMNVEV (reference sequence). The ends lost 5 bases at V and 3 bases at J; junction bases unmatched: 5. The CDR3 loop is CASSPGQGFYNEQFF. The CDR3 DNA sequence: TGTGCCAGCAGTCCCGGACAGGGGTTCTACAATGAGCAGTTCTTC.

The J gene is TRBJ1-4, the V gene TRBV4-1; 10 bases line up with TRBD1. Trimming cost V 4 bases and J 7 bases; bases outside gene matches: 3. The CDR3 is 14 amino acids. Germline V gene sequence: CDR1 MGHRA, CDR2 YSYEKL. The CDR3 spells CASSLGDRGEKLFF. CDR3 in DNA: TGCGCCAGCAGCCTTGGGGACAGGGGTGAAAAACTGTTTTTT.

The chain uses TRBV28 and TRBJ2-5; possibly TRBD2 for D (5 bases). Trimming removed 4 bases at V and 4 bases at J, with 10 bases between. CDR3 size: 13 residues. CDR1 is MDHEN and CDR2 is SYDVKM in the germline V gene. The CDR3 nucleotides read TGTGCCAGCAGTTCCACGGGGAGAGAGACCCAGTACTTC. Its translation is CASSSTGRETQYF.

The rearrangement links TRBV7-8 to TRBJ2-7; TRBD1 matches at 7 bases. The CDR3 loop spans 19 amino acids. The junction had 24 bases not matched to a gene; V was cut back by 5 bases and J by 5 bases. CDR1 is SGHVS, CDR2 FQNEAQ, per germline. CDR3 amino acids: CASSTPLRGVVQGINEQYF. CDR3 nucleotide sequence: TGTGCCAGCAGCACCCCATTAAGGGGAGTGGTACAGGGGATCAACGAGCAGTACTTC.

V usage is TRBV28 and J usage is TRBJ2-1; D perhaps matches TRBD2 (6 bases). Germline V gene data show CDR1 as MDHEN and CDR2 as SYDVKM. This CDR3 is 14 amino acids long. Trimming took off 3 bases at V and 4 bases at J, with 10 bases between the two ends. CDR3 DNA sequence: TGTGCCAGCAGTTTGTGGCGGGAATACAATGAGCAGTTCTTC. Amino acid sequence: CASSLWREYNEQFF.

Only one count was recorded for this clone. J is TRBJ2-2 and V is TRBV9, with 8 bases that match TRBD2. Germline CDR1 reads SGDLS; CDR2 reads YYNGEE. This CDR3 spans 17 amino acids. Trimming at V came to 0 bases and at J to 1 base, leaving 5 bases not matched to a gene. The CDR3 coding sequence is TGTGCCAGCAGCGTAGAGAACGGGAGGGGGAACACCGGGGAGCTGTTTTTT. Translating gives CASSVENGRGNTGELFF.

The gene calls are TRBV5-4 and TRBJ2-1; 10 bases fit TRBD2. There are 15 residues in the CDR3. Germline CDR1 and CDR2: SGHNT and YYREEE (reference sequence). Trimming took 3 bases from V and 2 from J; bases not matched to a gene: 2. In DNA, the CDR3 is TGTGCCAGCAGCTCCAGCGGGGGGGCCTACAATGAGCAGTTCTTC. This codes for CASSSSGGAYNEQFF. Full variable domain (remainder filled in from reference TRBV5-4 and TRBJ2-1): ETGVTQSPTHLIKTRGQQVTLRCSSQSGHNTVSWYQQALGQGPQFIFQYYREEENGRGNFPPRFSGLQFPNYSSELNVNALELDDSALYLCASSSSGGAYNEQFFGPGTRLTVL.